This T cell receptor (beta chain) was recovered during a study of shared clonotypes between healthy human individuals (dated by TCRdb to 2018 to 2020). Study-level background: A few men and two women, aged 18 to 49 years, made up the cohort. For each donor, CD4 naive and CD4 memory were each run on three plates, CD8 naive on two plates, and CD8 memory on one plate. To estimate repertoire size and how much clonotypes are shared between individuals, the study performed deep sequencing of blood TCR repertoires from roughly five healthy adults. To increase sequencing depth and limit assay-specific biases, different laboratories used diverse techniques to prepare libraries and sequence TCR repertoires. Per donor, leukapheresis produced somewhere between about 0.85 and 9.5 billion PBMCs. What the work shows at the level of the full study, not this receptor alone: Only blood was sampled, and tissue TCR repertoires likely differ from those in blood. Around 5% of naive CD4, around 4% of naive CD8, 2% to 2.5% of memory CD4, and 0.4% of memory CD8 clonotypes were shared across a few donors. Pairwise subsampling led to the expectation that sequencing depth would affect the degree of clonotype sharing among donors. Because the study included a small number of donors, the genetic and exposure-history diversity represented was limited. Incomplete sequencing was indicated by rarefaction of sorted-subset datasets, despite the large sequencing depth. Estimated clonotype richness was generally larger for naive than for memory subsets. Higher generation probabilities were observed for clonotypes shared by all four sorted-subset donors than for non-shared clonotypes.

The CDR3 has 17 amino acids, counting the end cysteine and phenylalanine. The kept DNA is CDR3 alone, 51 bases in frame from the first base. CDR1 SGHNT and CDR2 YYREEE were looked up in the germline V gene (reference sequence). The germline V end is reduced by 3 bases and the J end by 4 bases; junction bases left unmatched: 11. Using the deep immunoSEQ assay, TCR CDR3 regions were amplified from genomic DNA by multiplex PCR. Extracted genomic DNA from each cell subset was spread evenly across all wells of several immunoSEQ 96-well plates, with each plate serving as a replicate. Each replicate PCR for sorted subsets received about 200 ng genomic DNA, equal to about 30,000 T cell genomes. The purified libraries were quantified using a Qubit 3.0 fluorometer, sized with a Bioanalyzer 2100, and then quantified again using the KAPA Library Quantification kit. Every immunoSEQ 96-well plate was sequenced on a separate single-read 150-cycle Illumina NextSeq 550 flow cell. On the study's bioinformatics: The immunoSEQ output contained only junctional sequences without quality scores, so filtering could not match that applied to full-length reads. To assign V/J genes and CDR3, sequences were annotated against IMGT germline references using PyIR, a Python wrapper for IgBLAST v1.9. Reads were filtered out if the reads had weak V/J assignments (E-value above 1e-6), no CDR3, stop codons, out-of-frame junctions, or ambiguous translated residues. V3J clonotypes were defined as sequences sharing an identical inferred V gene, J gene, and CDR3 amino acid sequence. Percentage overlap between repertoires was computed as shared unique clonotypes divided by the size of the smaller repertoire. Richness of each repertoire was evaluated using RTK rarefaction, the Chao1 estimator, and Recon v2.1 estimates of unobserved clonotypes. For all TCRbeta clonotypes obtained by the gDNA method from several donors, generation probabilities were computed with OLGA. TCRdb's version of the immuneACCESS table is confined to in-frame rearrangements and falls short of the full clone set. An unresolved V gene accounts for under half of the shortfall where checked; the remainder is of unknown origin. V, J and clone size reflect that table, while D and trimming were determined from the DNA. Here the sample has a few million clones; approximately 95% occur a single time. Of the sample, under 0.45% falls within the top ten clones.

Regarding this clone: Its antigen remains undetermined. Per-nucleotide qualities are absent, and no much larger clonotype sits a single base away.

Donors were healthy HIV-negative adults with no recently reported acute infections or vaccinations. All donors were Caucasian adults living in Nashville, Tennessee, USA. CD4+ T cells were enriched by magnetic negative selection; naive cells were then positively selected on CD45RA, and the negative fraction formed the memory subset. After blood collection by leukapheresis, PBMCs were isolated using Ficoll-Histopaque density gradient centrifugation and then cryopreserved in the vapor phase of liquid nitrogen. Purity and quantity of every magnetically sorted T cell population were checked by analytical flow cytometry. Genomic DNA was isolated from every sorted fraction and measured by UV absorbance on a Nanodrop 2000c.

In this chain, TRBV5-4 is recombined with TRBJ1-4; the central 8 bases match TRBD1. This receptor was identified in a young man in good health. Some clones in this sample may be carry-over from other donors' samples. Specimen: naive CD4+ T cells from PBMCs. The sample's cell subset or site label is to be understood as: CD45RA+ positively selected. DNA sequence: TGTGCCAGCAGCTACAAAACGGCGACAGGGGTTAATGAAAAACTGTTTTTT. It encodes CASSYKTATGVNEKLFF.